These 21 T cell receptor beta chains originate from one sample sequenced in a study of identical twins. TCRdb analysed the 5' RACE reads with MiXCR anew, one entry per CDR3 protein. The table records around 670,000 distinct CDR3 sequences, around 6% of them present only once. The sample consisted of naive T cells sorted from blood. These receptors all stem from a young man in good health.

Regarding this clonotype: A read error may explain this, as a much larger clone is one base away. The chain is built from TRBV7-9 and TRBJ2-2, with D unclear. This CDR3 region has 13 residues. Germline assignment: CDR1 SEHNR and CDR2 FQNEAQ (reference sequence). V was pared by 10 bases and J by 1 base, with 10 bases between. The CDR3 nucleotides are TGTGCCATCTCGGCAGGGAACACCGGGGAGCTGTTTTTT. It yields the protein CAISAGNTGELFF. Together with reference TRBV7-9 and TRBJ2-2, the CDR3 gives the full variable domain: DTGVSQNPRHKITKRGQNVTFRCDPISEHNRLYWYRQTLGQGPEFLTYFQNEAQLEKSRLLSDRFSAERPKGSFSTLEIQRTEQGDSAMYLCAISAGNTGELFFGEGSRLTVL.

This clonotype was counted many times. The chain combines TRBV4-2 with TRBJ2-7; 12 bases map to TRBD2. J lost 3 bases, V lost 0 bases, and 9 bases had no gene match. The CDR3 covers 18 residues. Germline CDR1 LGHNA, CDR2 YNFKEQ. The CDR3 DNA reads as TGTGCCAGCAGCCAAGAAATGAGACTAGCGGGAGCTTTCTACGAGCAGTACTTC. Residues: CASSQEMRLAGAFYEQYF.

V usage is TRBV7-2 and J usage is TRBJ2-7, with 8 bases matching TRBD2. The CDR3 totals 15 residues. V lost 0 bases and J lost 2; bases outside the gene matches: 3. Germline loops: CDR1 SGHTA, CDR2 FQGNSA. The CDR3 coding sequence is TGTGCCAGCAGCTTAGCGTTTAGCGGGACCTACGAGCAGTACTTC. It specifies CASSLAFSGTYEQYF.

This clonotype was counted ten times or more. The chain recombines TRBV15 with TRBJ1-1; unclear D gene. The germline V and J ends were trimmed by 1 base and 4 bases, with 13 bases remaining between them. This CDR3 is 15 amino acids long. CDR1 is LNHNV and CDR2 is YYDKDF in the germline V gene (reference sequence). The CDR3: CATSRGGGEITEAFF. The CDR3 DNA reads TGTGCCACCAGCAGAGGAGGCGGTGAGATCACTGAAGCTTTCTTT.

V usage is TRBV15 and J usage is TRBJ2-3; no definite D call. The V gene's germline CDR1 is LNHNV and CDR2 YYDKDF (reference sequence). The CDR3 is made up of 15 amino acids. Trimming stripped 1 base from V and 6 bases from J, with 14 bases between. The DNA of the CDR3 is TGTGCCACCAGCAGAGGAGTGGGCACCTCGGATACGCAGTATTTT. This gives the protein CATSRGVGTSDTQYF.

The J gene is TRBJ2-7, the V gene TRBV7-8; 8 nucleotides align to TRBD1. This CDR3 has 14 residues. The V gene end was trimmed by 2 bases and the J gene end by 2 bases; junction bases not matched to a gene: 2. CDR1 is SGHVS and CDR2 is FQNEAQ in the germline V gene. CDR3 nucleotides: TGTGCCAGCAGCTTATGGGGACAGGCCTACGAGCAGTACTTC. Amino acid sequence: CASSLWGQAYEQYF.

This clonotype has just a few counts. The chain combines TRBV7-7 with TRBJ2-3; 11 bases are a match to TRBD1. The CDR3 totals 15 residues. Per the germline V gene, CDR1 is SSHAT and CDR2 is FNYEAQ (reference sequence). V lost 2 bases to trimming and J lost 6 bases; unmatched junction nucleotides: 4. CDR3 in DNA: TGTGCCAGCAGCTTACGGACAGGGGGCCGGGATACGCAGTATTTT. Translation: CASSLRTGGRDTQYF. The full variable domain, rest sourced from reference TRBV7-7 and TRBJ2-3, is GAGVSQSPRYKVTKRGQDVTLRCDPISSHATLYWYQQALGQGPEFLTYFNYEAQPDKSGLPSDRFSAERPEGSISTLTIQRTEQRDSAMYRCASSLRTGGRDTQYFGPGTRLTVL.

This clonotype was counted ten times or more. The chain employs TRBV12-3 or TRBV12-4 and TRBJ1-6; possible D gene TRBD1, 6 bases. V was cut by 4 bases and J by 8 bases, with 12 bases left in between. The CDR3 has 14 amino acids. Written as DNA, the CDR3 is TGTGCCAGCAGTTACGGCAGGGGACATTCACCCCTCCACTTT. Protein sequence: CASSYGRGHSPLHF.

This clonotype has at least ten counts. This chain connects TRBV6-5 to TRBJ2-1, with 12 bases lining up with TRBD2. The V and J ends lost 3 bases and 10 bases, in that order; junction bases with no gene match: 13. CDR1 is MNHEY, CDR2 SVGAGI, per germline. This CDR3 has 17 amino acids. CDR3 loop: CASSYRGALAGGDEQFF. The CDR3, as DNA: TGTGCCAGCAGTTATAGAGGAGCTCTAGCGGGAGGGGACGAGCAGTTCTTC.

In the case of this clonotype: The junction departs from germline at one end; a sequencing error may be responsible. This chain links TRBV28 with TRBJ2-2; D remains ambiguous. Per the germline V gene, CDR1 is MDHEN and CDR2 is SYDVKM. The CDR3 length is 15 residues. The CDR3 sequence is CASSLSSPKTGELFF. The CDR3 region has the DNA TGTGCCAGCAGTTTATCGTCCCCGAAAACCGGGGAGCTGTTTTTT.

This clonotype showed up many times. This chain links TRBV5-1 with TRBJ2-2, with 10 bases aligning to TRBD2. J was trimmed by 6 bases and V by 3 bases; bases with no gene match: 8. The CDR3 is made up of 16 amino acids. The germline gives CDR1 SGHRS, CDR2 YFSETQ. CDR3 in DNA: TGCGCCAGCAGCTCCTACTCTAGCGGGAGAGCCGGGGAGCTGTTTTTT. Its translation: CASSSYSSGRAGELFF.

This clonotype occurred many times. This chain uses TRBV28 with TRBJ1-1; 7 bases agree with TRBD1. The CDR3 has 15 amino acids. Trimming cost V 5 bases and J 2 bases; bases outside gene matches: 8. From germline, CDR1 is MDHEN and CDR2 SYDVKM. The DNA of the CDR3 is TGTGCCAGCAGTCCAAACGGACAGGTAAACACTGAAGCTTTCTTT. Translating gives CASSPNGQVNTEAFF. Combining the CDR3 with reference TRBV28 and TRBJ1-1 gives the whole variable domain DVKVTQSSRYLVKRTGEKVFLECVQDMDHENMFWYRQDPGLGLRLIYFSYDVKMKEKGDIPEGYSVSREKKERFSLILESASTNQTSMYLCASSPNGQVNTEAFFGQGTRLTVV.

The chain couples TRBV20-1 to TRBJ2-2; 7 bases agree with TRBD1. CDR1 is DFQATT, CDR2 SNEGSKA, per germline (reference sequence). V dropped 5 bases and J dropped 1; count of bases not matched to a gene: 4. This CDR3 is built from 14 residues. The DNA of the CDR3 is TGCAGTGCTCGTTGGACAGGGAACACCGGGGAGCTGTTTTTT. Translating gives CSARWTGNTGELFF.

Many counts were recorded for this clonotype. The chain couples TRBV20-1 to TRBJ2-1, with 10 bases that match TRBD2. The germline gives CDR1 DFQATT, CDR2 SNEGSKA (reference sequence). CDR3 length: 15 residues. With 2 bases clipped from V and 7 bases from J, the junction kept 8 bases outside the gene matches. DNA of the CDR3: TGCAGTGCTAGAACAGCGGGAGGGGTCGTTAATGAGCAGTTCTTC. Encoded protein: CSARTAGGVVNEQFF.

The V call is TRBV24-1, the J call TRBJ2-2; either TRBD1 or TRBD2 may supply D (6 bases each). The CDR3 length is 16 residues. Germline lookup yields CDR1 KGHDR and CDR2 SFDVKD. Trimming removed 8 bases at V and 2 bases at J, with 17 bases between. The CDR3 loop is CATNPGGGSNTGELFF. DNA for the CDR3: TGTGCCACCAATCCCGGAGGGGGGTCCAACACCGGGGAGCTGTTTTTT.

This clonotype was detected a few times. This chain joins TRBV28 and TRBJ2-1, with 8 bases matching TRBD2. The length of the CDR3 is 13 residues. The germline V gene encodes CDR1 MDHEN and CDR2 SYDVKM. Trimming at V came to 6 bases and at J to 6 bases, leaving 4 bases not matched to a gene. This CDR3 reads CASRSSGSNEQFF. Written as DNA, the CDR3 is TGTGCCAGCAGGAGCAGCGGGAGCAATGAGCAGTTCTTC. The full variable domain, with the rest looked up from reference TRBV28 and TRBJ2-1, is DVKVTQSSRYLVKRTGEKVFLECVQDMDHENMFWYRQDPGLGLRLIYFSYDVKMKEKGDIPEGYSVSREKKERFSLILESASTNQTSMYLCASRSSGSNEQFFGPGTRLTVL.

CDR3 in DNA: TGTGCCAGCAGTGAAATCGGGACTATCACAGATACGCAGTATTTT. Its translation is CASSEIGTITDTQYF. This sequence joins TRBV2 and TRBJ2-3, with 7 positions matching TRBD2. This CDR3 is built from 15 residues. CDR1 is SNHLY, CDR2 FYNNEI, per germline. Trimming at V came to 2 bases and at J to 2 bases, leaving 4 bases not matched to a gene.

A word on this clonotype: A much larger clone lies one base from this, so it may be a read error. Without the conserved terminal phenylalanine or tryptophan, this CDR3 likely stems from a read error. The chain joins TRBV4-3 to TRBJ2-1; D is perhaps TRBD1 or TRBD2 (5 bases each). Between the trimmed V and J ends, which lost 0 bases and 0 bases, there was a span of 9 bases. The CDR3 has 16 amino acids. CDR1 and CDR2 from the germline V gene are LGHNA and YSLEER. This CDR3 is CASSQEAGSSYNEQFC. CDR3 bases: TGCGCCAGCAGCCAAGAAGCAGGGAGCTCCTACAATGAGCAGTTCTGC.

This clonotype was counted many times. The chain couples TRBV12-3 or TRBV12-4 to TRBJ2-2, with D perhaps matching TRBD2 (6 bases). This CDR3 has 16 amino acids. V was clipped by 8 bases and J by 1 base, with 17 bases between them. The CDR3 DNA follows: TGTGCCAGCCCGTTGGGGAGTAGCGGGAACACCGGGGAGCTGTTTTTT. The encoded protein is CASPLGSSGNTGELFF.

This clonotype occurred many times. CDR3 nucleotides: TGCAGTGCTAGAGGAATTGCAGGGCCAGATACGCAGTATTTT. Residues: CSARGIAGPDTQYF. The V and J genes are TRBV20-1 and TRBJ2-3, with D maybe TRBD1 (5 bases). Germline V gene lookup returns CDR1 DFQATT and CDR2 SNEGSKA (reference sequence). The germline V and J ends were trimmed by 1 base and 4 bases, with 12 bases remaining between them. The CDR3 runs 14 residues.

This clonotype was detected many times. The gene calls are TRBV12-3 or TRBV12-4 and TRBJ2-1; D possibly corresponds to TRBD1 (5 bases). The CDR3 length is 13 residues. The V and J ends lost 4 bases and 9 bases respectively, with 13 bases between them. CDR3 amino acids: CASSSRTGFEQFF. The CDR3 nucleotides read TGTGCCAGCAGTTCCCGCACAGGTTTTGAGCAGTTCTTC.